A single T cell receptor beta chain is shown here with its context. Together with a sample-barcoded 5' primer, a J-beta primer mix was included in a second PCR lasting roughly 6 to 12 cycles. MiXCR, applied by TCRdb to the 5' RACE reads, yields one record per CDR3 protein. The data show 500,000 to 650,000 distinct CDR3 sequences, about 27% seen once. These data belong to a study of blood T cells in healthy people across ages. Germline V CDR1 and CDR2: LGHDT, YNNKEL (reference sequence). The CDR3 spans 19 residues. Deletions cut 1 base from V and 0 bases from J, with 19 bases between. This sample also belongs to another study, concerning T cells of mothers and their children. As reported in that work: The authors detected no persistent microchimeric T cell clones.

The sequencing sample was made of blood. The clonotype was recovered from a boy between 2 and 10 years old in good health. V gene TRBV3-1 combines with J gene TRBJ2-4, with D perhaps matching TRBD2 (6 bases). Here the CDR3 DNA reads TGTGCCAGCAGCCAAGGTGCCCGCGGGAAGCCGCTAGCCAAAAACATTCAGTACTTC. Translated: CASSQGARGKPLAKNIQYF.